This is a list of T cell receptor beta chains from one sample in a study of blood T cell repertoires in COVID-19. Profiled with immunoSEQ multiplex PCR; TCRdb holds only in-frame clones, not every one. The sample contains under 250,000 clones, more than 80% of which appear only once. Sequencing was done on a sample of peripheral blood. The receptors derive from a human donor in a cohort sampled during active COVID-19. Each CDR3 is given with its conserved first and last residue. D genes are given only for firm matches. Clone size, where shown, is once, few, many, or a class for clones that have expanded.

CDR3 | DNA | V | D | J | size
CASSDQPNHRNTEAFF | TGTGCCAGCAGTGACCAACCGAACCATAGGAACACTGAAGCTTTCTTT | TRBV6-1 | - | TRBJ1-1 | -
CASSLLGGNYEQYF | TGTGCCAGCAGCTTACTCGGGGGGAACTACGAGCAGTACTTC | TRBV7-9 | TRBD2 | TRBJ2-7 | -
CASSLKTPTNTGELFF | TGTGCCAGTAGTTTAAAGACACCTACGAACACCGGGGAGCTGTTTTTT | TRBV19 | - | TRBJ2-2 | -
CASSSRTQQGTDTQYF | TGTGCCAGCAGCTCCCGGACTCAGCAAGGCACAGATACGCAGTATTTT | TRBV7-2 | - | TRBJ2-3 | few
CASSDSNRGTEAFF | TGTGCCAGCAGTGACTCGAACAGGGGGACTGAAGCTTTCTTT | TRBV6-4 | TRBD1 | TRBJ1-1 | -
CASRSQTTGELFF | TGTGCCAGCAGGTCCCAAACAACCGGGGAGCTGTTTTTT | TRBV6-5 | - | TRBJ2-2 | -
CASSLVGQRMNTEAFF | TGTGCCAGCAGCTTGGTCGGACAGCGCATGAACACTGAAGCTTTCTTT | TRBV5-6 | - | TRBJ1-1 | once
CASSQVLYSNQPQHF | TGCGCCAGCAGCCAAGTCTTATATAGCAATCAGCCCCAGCATTTT | TRBV4-1 | - | TRBJ1-5 | -
CASSPRGHPGELFF | TGTGCCAGCAGCCCCCGGGGACATCCCGGGGAGCTGTTTTTT | TRBV3-1/TRBV3-2 | - | TRBJ2-2 | few
CAWKSGGNSPLHF | TGTGCCTGGAAGAGCGGGGGGAACTCACCCCTCCACTTT | TRBV30 | - | TRBJ1-6 | -
CASSKTGRQYRYNEQFF | TGTGCCAGCAGTAAGACAGGGCGCCAGTATCGGTACAATGAGCAGTTCTTC | TRBV28 | TRBD1 | TRBJ2-1 | -
CASSEAGRTNEKLFF | TGTGCCAGCAGTGAAGCGGGCAGGACTAATGAAAAACTGTTTTTT | TRBV2 | - | TRBJ1-4 | once
CASSLGRGAQGNEKLFF | TGTGCCAGCAGCTTAGGGCGGGGGGCGCAAGGTAATGAAAAACTGTTTTTT | TRBV7-9 | - | TRBJ1-4 | -
CASSASTGDNQPQHF | TGTGCCAGCTCAGCATCGACAGGGGACAATCAGCCCCAGCATTTT | TRBV18 | TRBD1 | TRBJ1-5 | -
CAISDFGGYTF | TGTGCCATCAGTGATTTCGGTGGCTACACCTTC | TRBV10-3 | - | TRBJ1-2 | -
CASSLTYVPGELFF | TGCGCCAGCAGCTTGACCTACGTTCCGGGGGAGCTGTTTTTT | TRBV5-1 | - | TRBJ2-2 | -
CASVGGYQETQYF | TGTGCCAGCGTGGGGGGGTATCAAGAGACCCAGTACTTC | TRBV3-1/TRBV3-2 | TRBD2 | TRBJ2-5 | once
CASRLRGQSTDTQYF | TGTGCCAGCAGATTAAGGGGACAGTCCACAGATACGCAGTATTTT | TRBV7-2 | TRBD1 | TRBJ2-3 | once
CAISEGLARGSYNEQFF | TGTGCCATCAGTGAAGGACTAGCGAGAGGGTCCTACAATGAGCAGTTCTTC | TRBV10-3 | TRBD2 | TRBJ2-1 | -
CASSQVGPGLTEAFF | TGTGCCAGCAGCCAAGTCGGTCCAGGACTCACTGAAGCTTTCTTT | TRBV3-1/TRBV3-2 | - | TRBJ1-1 | -
CAKPRSGGPANTGELFF | TGTGCCAAACCCCGATCGGGGGGGCCAGCGAACACCGGGGAGCTGTTTTTT | TRBV7-9 | TRBD2 | TRBJ2-2 | -
CASSFQGPLEAFF | TGTGCCAGCAGTTTCCAGGGGCCGCTTGAAGCTTTCTTT | TRBV12-3/TRBV12-4 | - | TRBJ1-1 | -